The TCR beta chain under discussion was sequenced for a study of shared clonotypes between healthy human individuals. The germline V and J ends were trimmed by 3 bases and 6 bases, with 18 bases remaining between them. Germline CDR1 and CDR2: KGHSH and LQKENI. The CDR3 is 15 residues long. Assay used: immunoSEQ multiplex PCR; TCRdb lists only in-frame clones, some missing. The data hold roughly 1,000,000 clones, with around three quarters observed a single time. Overall study results and limits: The study found lower generation probabilities in non-shared clonotypes than in those shared by all four donors.

Concerning this clone: The antigen is not known.

The chain is built from TRBV18 and TRBJ2-7; tentative D call: TRBD1 (6 bases). Sequenced: memory CD4+ T cells from PBMCs. Subset given: CD45RA-negative fraction. The sequence came from a man between 18 and 35 years old in good health. Some clones in this sample may be carry-over from other donors' samples. The CDR3 sequence: CASSPSPRTVSEQYF. As DNA, the CDR3 is TGTGCCAGCTCACCGTCCCCACGGACAGTCTCCGAGCAGTACTTC.